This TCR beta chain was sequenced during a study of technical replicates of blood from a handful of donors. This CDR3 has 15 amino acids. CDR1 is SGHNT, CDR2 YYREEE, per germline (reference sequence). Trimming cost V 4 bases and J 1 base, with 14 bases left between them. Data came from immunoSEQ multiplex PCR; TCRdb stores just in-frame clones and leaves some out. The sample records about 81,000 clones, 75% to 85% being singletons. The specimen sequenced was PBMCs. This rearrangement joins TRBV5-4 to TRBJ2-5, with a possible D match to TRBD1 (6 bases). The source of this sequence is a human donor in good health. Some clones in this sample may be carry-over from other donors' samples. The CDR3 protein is CASSQSTGFQETQYF. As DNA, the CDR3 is TGTGCCAGCAGCCAATCTACAGGGTTCCAAGAGACCCAGTACTTC.